The 19 T cell receptor beta chains below were found in one sample sequenced in a study of blood T cell repertoires in COVID-19. TCRdb's copy holds only in-frame clones and misses some; the assay was immunoSEQ multiplex PCR. The sample lists roughly 97,000 clones, about 87% occurring once. The sequencing input was peripheral blood. These receptors were taken from a human donor in a cohort sampled during active COVID-19.

V usage is TRBV6-6 and J usage is TRBJ1-6, with 8 bases identical to TRBD1. This CDR3 comprises 13 residues. J gave up 5 bases and V 6 bases, and 0 bases lay outside the gene matches. In germline, CDR1 is MNHNY, CDR2 SVGAGI (reference sequence). The CDR3 spells CASRTGDNSPLHF. In nucleotides, the CDR3 is TGTGCCAGCAGGACAGGGGATAATTCACCCCTCCACTTT.

The chain carries TRBV6-2 or TRBV6-3 and TRBJ2-1; a weak D match, TRBD1 (5 bases). This CDR3 contains 17 residues. V dropped 2 bases and J dropped 3 bases, with 17 bases sitting between them. Germline V gene data show CDR1 as MNHEY and CDR2 as SVGEGT. The CDR3 sequence: CASSYRRAGQVYNEQFF. Here the CDR3 DNA reads TGTGCCAGCAGTTACCGCAGGGCTGGCCAGGTCTACAATGAGCAGTTCTTC.

J is TRBJ1-2 and V is TRBV19, with D hard to call. Germline CDR1 LNHDA, CDR2 SQIVND (reference sequence). There are 14 residues in the CDR3. Between the trimmed V and J ends, which lost 3 bases and 1 base, there was a span of 9 bases. CDR3 sequence: CASSITRINYGYTF. CDR3 DNA sequence: TGTGCCAGTAGTATTACGAGGATTAACTATGGCTACACCTTC.

Here the CDR3 DNA reads TGTGCCATCGGCCCCTCCTACGAGCAGTACTTC. This translates into CAIGPSYEQYF. The chain has TRBV10-3 and TRBJ2-7, with D unresolved. Trimming cost V 8 bases and J 0 bases, with 5 bases left between them. This CDR3 has 11 residues. In germline, CDR1 is ENHRY, CDR2 SYGVKD.

J is TRBJ2-3 and V is TRBV5-6; 13 bases match TRBD2. CDR1 is SGHDT, CDR2 YYEEEE, per germline. V gave up 3 bases and J gave up 3 bases; unmatched junction bases: 4. The CDR3 has 16 residues. The CDR3 DNA reads as TGTGCCAGCAGCTGGACTAGCGGGAGTAGGACAGATACGCAGTATTTT. Its protein product is CASSWTSGSRTDTQYF.

The V and J genes are TRBV5-3 and TRBJ2-7; 7 nucleotides match TRBD1. TRBV5-3 is flagged as an ORF with uncertain function. Unmatched junction bases numbered 26, after V lost 5 bases and J lost 6 bases. The CDR3 has 19 amino acids. CDR3 nucleotide sequence: TGTGCCAGAAGGCGAGTCTTCTTTACCGACAGGGTACAGTCGGGCGAGCAGTACTTC. This encodes CARRRVFFTDRVQSGEQYF.

This rearrangement joins TRBV6-5 to TRBJ2-1, with TRBD1 matching over 8 bases. Germline assignment: CDR1 MNHEY and CDR2 SVGAGI. The CDR3 loop spans 15 amino acids. J lost 10 bases, V lost 0 bases, and 8 bases had no gene match. The chain's CDR3 is CASSYSVTGEKEQFF. For the CDR3, the DNA is TGTGCCAGCAGTTACTCCGTGACAGGGGAAAAGGAGCAGTTCTTC.

The chain combines TRBV12-5 with TRBJ2-2; D not resolved. The ends were cut back, 2 bases at V and 7 bases at J, with 2 bases in the middle. CDR1 and CDR2 from the germline V gene are LGHNT and FRNRAP. This CDR3 has 11 amino acids. CDR3 protein: CASGLRGELFF. In nucleotides, the CDR3 is TGTGCTAGTGGTTTGCGCGGGGAGCTGTTTTTT.

This chain links TRBV28 with TRBJ1-1, with 7 bases lining up with TRBD1. The V and J ends lost 2 bases and 4 bases, in that order; junction bases with no gene match: 7. Germline loops: CDR1 MDHEN, CDR2 SYDVKM. The CDR3 length is 15 residues. The CDR3 sequence is CASSLSFTGATEAFF. As DNA, the CDR3 is TGTGCCAGCAGTTTAAGTTTTACAGGGGCCACTGAAGCTTTCTTT.

CDR3 DNA: TGCGCCAGCAGCCTCCTATCGGGGGGTGAAGCTTTCTTT. Protein product: CASSLLSGGEAFF. V usage is TRBV4-1 and J usage is TRBJ1-1, with D possibly being TRBD1 (5 bases). Germline-derived CDR1 and CDR2 are MGHRA and YSYEKL. The V end was cut by 4 bases, the J end by 7 bases, with 13 bases between. This CDR3 region has 13 residues.

This rearrangement joins TRBV10-3 to TRBJ2-1; D unresolved. V was pared by 7 bases and J by 5 bases, with 12 bases between. Germline values: CDR1 ENHRY, CDR2 SYGVKD. This CDR3 region has 13 residues. The CDR3 protein is CAITAAPNNEQFF. CDR3 DNA: TGTGCCATCACGGCGGCCCCTAACAATGAGCAGTTCTTC.

V and J are TRBV7-8 and TRBJ2-3; 7 bases fit TRBD1. CDR1 is SGHVS, CDR2 FQNEAQ, per germline. Trimming at V came to 5 bases and at J to 5 bases, leaving 10 bases not matched to a gene. The CDR3 length is 15 residues. CDR3 coding DNA: TGTGCCAGCAGCCTAAGACAGGGTCTGAAAGATACGCAGTATTTT. Encoded protein: CASSLRQGLKDTQYF.

The V and J genes are TRBV10-2 and TRBJ1-4, with a weak D call TRBD1 (6 bases). Germline-derived CDR1 and CDR2 are WSHSY and SAAADI. The CDR3 has 16 residues. Between the trimmed V and J ends, which lost 4 bases and 0 bases, there was a span of 12 bases. CDR3 nucleotide sequence: TGCGCCAGCAGTGTCGGGGGGCAGGCAACTAATGAAAAACTGTTTTTT. It yields the protein CASSVGGQATNEKLFF.

The chain couples TRBV7-9 to TRBJ2-7, with 10 nucleotides matching TRBD1. Germline CDR1 SEHNR, CDR2 FQNEAQ (reference sequence). This CDR3 comprises 15 residues. V lost 5 bases to trimming and J lost 2 bases; unmatched junction nucleotides: 6. CDR3 in DNA: TGTGCCAGCAGCAGAGACAGGGGGCCAGCCTACGAGCAGTACTTC. Translating it yields CASSRDRGPAYEQYF.

This clone was picked up one time. V is TRBV11-2 and J is TRBJ2-1; D may be TRBD1 (6 bases). The CDR3 loop spans 17 amino acids. Trimming pared 2 bases from V and 9 bases from J, leaving 23 bases between. Germline assignment: CDR1 SGHAT and CDR2 FQNNGV. As DNA, the CDR3 is TGTGCCAGCAGCTTACGGCTAGGAGGACAGATTTTTGGTGAGCAGTTCTTC. This codes for CASSLRLGGQIFGEQFF.

The chain uses TRBV29-1 and TRBJ1-2, with D possibly matching TRBD1 (5 bases). CDR3 length: 19 residues. Trimming removed 1 base at V and 4 bases at J, with 28 bases between. Germline CDR1 and CDR2: SQVTM and ANQGSEA. The CDR3 sequence is CSVEGTVQQGGFGSYGYTF. CDR3 bases: TGCAGCGTTGAAGGGACCGTACAGCAGGGTGGCTTCGGTTCCTATGGCTACACCTTC.

The rearrangement uses TRBV3-1 (or the pseudogene TRBV3-2) and TRBJ2-7, with 13 bases aligning to TRBD2. Trimming at V came to 0 bases and at J to 11 bases, leaving 10 bases not matched to a gene. This CDR3 contains 16 residues. Germline assignment: CDR1 LGHDT and CDR2 YNNKEL (reference sequence). CDR3 coding DNA: TGTGCCAGCAGCCAAGATGCATCCGGGACTAGCGGGACTAAGTACTTC. Encoded protein: CASSQDASGTSGTKYF.

The J gene is TRBJ2-7, the V gene TRBV2; TRBD1 might be the D (6 bases). V dropped 4 bases and J dropped 2 bases, with 15 bases sitting between them. The CDR3 spans 15 residues. CDR1 and CDR2 (germline): SNHLY, FYNNEI. The CDR3 loop reads CASSAQTGFTYEQYF. CDR3 bases: TGTGCCAGCAGTGCTCAAACAGGGTTTACCTACGAGCAGTACTTC.

The chain joins TRBV6-5 to TRBJ2-1; TRBD1 matches 11 bases. This CDR3 has 15 amino acids. CDR1 is MNHEY and CDR2 is SVGAGI in the germline V gene. The V and J ends lost 8 bases and 6 bases, in that order; junction bases with no gene match: 9. The CDR3 reads CASASGGQGVNEQFF. The CDR3 nucleotides are TGTGCCAGCGCTAGTGGGGGACAGGGGGTCAATGAGCAGTTCTTC.